The source of this TCR beta chain is a study of graft-versus-host responses after intestinal transplantation (dated by TCRdb to about 2021). Background for the entire study: The transplants that recipients got were multivisceral, liver-intestinal, or isolated intestinal. Anti-thymocyte globulin induction was given to all recipients, followed by maintenance tacrolimus and steroids for two to four years. After intestinal transplantation, graft-versus-host and host-versus-graft alloreactive T cell clones in the graft, circulation and bone marrow were tracked using bulk TCR-beta CDR3 sequencing. To identify alloreactive clones, pre-transplant mixed lymphocyte reaction products were sequenced and compared with unstimulated pre-transplant donor and recipient T cells. A cohort of about 26 intestinal transplant recipients, including one retransplant, was enrolled, and a few patients lacking pretransplant specimens were excluded. A peak of at least 4% donor T cells among recipient peripheral blood mononuclear cells was the definition used for donor T cell macrochimerism. Instead of going to the commercial service, samples from a few later patients were sequenced in-house on an Illumina MiSeq and processed with MiXCR. The investigation overall reported the following: Early after transplant, declines in HvG clones were associated with peak levels of circulating GvH clones. The relatively low number and heterogeneity of intestinal transplant patients limited the conclusions. Patients with donor T cell macrochimerism had high GvH to HvG T cell clonal ratios in their allografts. GvH clones were detected in recipient bone marrow, and some appeared earlier in ileal mucosa or blood, consistent with an intestinal mucosal origin.

Library generation was performed with the immunoSEQ multiplex PCR assay. For most patients, high-throughput TCR-beta CDR3 sequencing of genomic DNA was performed by Adaptive Biotechnologies. The study's processing was this. Adaptive's ImmunoSEQ software supplied the TCR sequencing data for around 19 patients, while MiXCR and VDJtools were used to process a few other patients. CDR3 nucleotide sequences shared between donor and recipient were removed because the origin of such sequences could not be assigned. To count as alloreactive, a clone needed at least 2-fold expansion over unstimulated cells and a minimum CFSE-low frequency of 0.002% (template counts) or 0.001% (read counts). Clones were considered mappable if detected in sequenced pre-transplant spleen, lymph node, or MLR CFSE-low populations of the donor or recipient. Cumulative frequency of alloreactive clones was calculated as a percentage of all sequences weighted by copy number. TCRdb provides this immuneACCESS table in a form limited to in-frame rearrangements. Some clones are lacking; in checked studies, under half of them reflect an unresolved V gene, and why the rest are absent is not known. That table gives V, J and clone size, and the DNA gave D and trimming. The sample profile shows approximately 12,000 clones; approximately 82% of them were found once. Of the sample, approximately 53% falls within the top ten clones.

Notes on this clone: The target of this receptor is not known. Nothing much larger sits one base from this clone, and base qualities are not available.

In the first month after transplant, blood samples were collected up to 4 times, and after that at least monthly when available. Sample: PBMCs, taken around 130 days after transplant. The clonotype was recovered from a human patient who received an intestinal transplant, so some T cells may come from the graft donor.

For the CDR3, the sequence is CAISGQGEQYF. The nucleotides are TGTGCCATCAGTGGACAGGGCGAGCAGTACTTC. This chain joins TRBV10-3 to TRBJ2-7; 7 central nucleotides agree with TRBD1. CDR1 and CDR2 (ENHRY, SYGVKD) derive from the germline V gene. Ends trimmed: V by 4 bases, J by 6 bases; bases unmatched to a gene: 0. The CDR3 holds 11 amino acids from the cysteine to the phenylalanine. Only the CDR3 part of the read is kept: 33 bases, read in frame from the first base.